This T cell receptor beta chain is from a study of T cell changes during pregnancy in multiple sclerosis. TCRdb keeps only in-frame clones here, not all; method: immunoSEQ multiplex PCR. Of more than 25,000 clones in the sample, 70% to 90% were seen once. Trimming pared 5 bases from V and 1 base from J, leaving 14 bases between. This CDR3 has 15 residues. Germline V gene data show CDR1 as SGHAT and CDR2 as FQNNGV. The sequence was obtained from a female donor with multiple sclerosis, enrolled in a pregnancy study. V and J are TRBV11-2 and TRBJ1-1; D ambiguous. The material was CD8+ T cells from peripheral blood mononuclear cells, obtained in the third trimester of pregnancy. CDR3 amino acids: CASSPRSGRNTEAFF. The CDR3 DNA is TGTGCCAGCAGCCCACGGAGTGGCAGGAACACTGAAGCTTTCTTT.